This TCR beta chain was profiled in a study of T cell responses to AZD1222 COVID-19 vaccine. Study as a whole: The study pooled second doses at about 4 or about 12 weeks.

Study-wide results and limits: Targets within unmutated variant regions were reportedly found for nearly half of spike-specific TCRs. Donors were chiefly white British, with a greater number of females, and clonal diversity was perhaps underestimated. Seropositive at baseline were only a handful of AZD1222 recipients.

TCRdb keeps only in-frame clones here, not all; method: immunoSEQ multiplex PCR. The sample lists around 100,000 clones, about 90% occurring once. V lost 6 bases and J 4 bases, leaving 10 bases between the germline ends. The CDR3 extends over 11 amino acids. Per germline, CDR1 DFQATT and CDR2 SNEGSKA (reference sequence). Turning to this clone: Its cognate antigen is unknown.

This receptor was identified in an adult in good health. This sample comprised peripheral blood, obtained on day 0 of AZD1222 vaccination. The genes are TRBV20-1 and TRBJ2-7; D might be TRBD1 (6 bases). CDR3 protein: CSALRGYEQYF. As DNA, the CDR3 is TGCAGTGCCCTCAGGGGATACGAGCAGTACTTC.